These 14 T cell receptor beta chains share one sample of origin, sequenced in a study of CD8 T cells in ankylosing spondylitis. Each CDR3 protein gets one entry after TCRdb re-called the 5' RACE reads with MiXCR. Found here are around 150,000 distinct CDR3 sequences, 15% to 20% of them singletons; the top ten hold roughly 8%. Sequencing was carried out using blood, either unsorted or a sorted T cell fraction (not recorded which). The receptors were gathered from a male donor with ankylosing spondylitis or in good health (not recorded which).

This clonotype came up many times. The chain has TRBV18 and TRBJ1-4, with D maybe TRBD1 (5 bases). The germline V gene encodes CDR1 KGHSH and CDR2 LQKENI. The CDR3 is 15 residues long. Trimming took 3 bases from V and 8 from J, leaving 16 bases between them. DNA of the CDR3: TGTGCCAGCTCACCTCGAAAAGGGGAGGGAGAAAAACTGTTTTTT. Translation: CASSPRKGEGEKLFF.

V gene TRBV11-2 combines with J gene TRBJ2-3; 7 nucleotides line up with TRBD2. With V trimmed by 0 bases and J by 4 bases, 13 bases remained unmatched. The length of the CDR3 is 18 residues. Per germline, CDR1 SGHAT and CDR2 FQNNGV. CDR3 nucleotide sequence: TGTGCCAGCAGCTTAGATGGAACTGTCGGGGGGTACGCAGATACGCAGTATTTT. Protein product: CASSLDGTVGGYADTQYF.

This clonotype came up many times. Here the CDR3 reads CSVNDGLNTEAFF. CDR3 DNA: TGCAGCGTTAACGACGGTCTAAACACTGAAGCTTTCTTT. The chain joins TRBV29-1 to TRBJ1-1; no clear D. This CDR3 region has 13 residues. CDR1 and CDR2 from the germline V gene are SQVTM and ANQGSEA. V was clipped by 5 bases and J by 2 bases, with 12 bases between them. Drawing the rest from reference TRBV29-1 and TRBJ1-1, the complete variable domain is SAVISQKPSRDICQRGTSLTIQCQVDSQVTMMFWYRQQPGQSLTLIATANQGSEATYESGFVIDKFPISRPNLTFSTLTVSNMSPEDSSIYLCSVNDGLNTEAFFGQGTRLTVV.

J is TRBJ2-6 and V is TRBV6-1, with 7 bases aligning to TRBD1. CDR3 length: 16 residues. Germline CDR1 MNHNS, CDR2 SASEGT. The V and J ends lost 6 bases and 0 bases, in that order; junction bases with no gene match: 5. The CDR3 reads CASRLQGSSGANVLTF. The CDR3 DNA reads as TGTGCCAGCAGGCTACAGGGGAGCTCTGGGGCCAACGTCCTGACTTTC.

There are many counts of this clonotype. Here the CDR3 reads CASRLSGQASYEQYF. CDR3 in DNA: TGTGCCAGCAGATTATCGGGACAGGCATCCTACGAGCAGTACTTC. The J gene is TRBJ2-7, the V gene TRBV7-8; 8 bases line up with TRBD1. This CDR3 has 15 residues. CDR1 is SGHVS, CDR2 FQNEAQ, per germline. The V segment lost 6 bases and the J segment 1 base; nucleotides outside the gene matches: 8.

J is TRBJ2-3 and V is TRBV4-1; D is uncertain. From germline, CDR1 is MGHRA and CDR2 YSYEKL. This CDR3 comprises 14 residues. V lost 4 bases, J lost 4 bases, and 12 bases lay in between. CDR3: CASSPEPPADTQYF. CDR3 sequence (DNA): TGCGCCAGCAGCCCCGAACCCCCGGCAGATACGCAGTATTTT.

This clonotype has a handful of counts. V usage is TRBV27 and J usage is TRBJ2-7; D assignment may be TRBD1 or TRBD2 (5 bases each). From germline, CDR1 is MNHEY and CDR2 SMNVEV (reference sequence). The CDR3 contains 12 residues. Trimming left V 8 bases short and J 3 bases short, with 11 bases between. CDR3 in DNA: TGTGCCAGCCTCGGGGCAAACTACGAGCAGTACTTC. Protein product: CASLGANYEQYF.

This clonotype was seen a handful of times. V usage is TRBV12-3 or TRBV12-4 and J usage is TRBJ1-2; D gene uncertain. Between the trimmed V and J ends, which lost 5 bases and 2 bases, there was a span of 6 bases. This CDR3 comprises 12 residues. CDR3 sequence: CASSSTNYGYTF. CDR3 nucleotides: TGTGCCAGCAGTAGCACGAACTATGGCTACACCTTC.

V usage is TRBV20-1 and J usage is TRBJ2-1; D possibly corresponds to TRBD2 (5 bases). V shed 0 bases and J shed 12 bases, with 15 bases lying between them. The CDR3 totals 13 residues. Per the germline V gene, CDR1 is DFQATT and CDR2 is SNEGSKA (reference sequence). CDR3 sequence (DNA): TGCAGTGCTAGAGAATCTAGCATGGATGGGCAGTTCTTC. Its protein product is CSARESSMDGQFF.

V and J are TRBV25-1 and TRBJ2-7, with 7 bases that match TRBD1. The CDR3 totals 14 residues. The V and J ends lost 10 bases and 0 bases, in that order; junction bases with no gene match: 9. Germline CDR1 is MGHDK and CDR2 is SYGVNS. DNA for the CDR3: TGTGCCAACACCCGGGACAGCTACTCCTACGAGCAGTACTTC. As protein: CANTRDSYSYEQYF.

This CDR3 reads CSVGGSWVSYEQYF. In nucleotides, the CDR3 is TGCAGCGTTGGGGGTAGCTGGGTTAGCTACGAGCAGTACTTC. The genes are TRBV29-1 and TRBJ2-7; the D is unclear. This CDR3 region has 14 residues. V lost 4 bases and J lost 3, with 16 bases in between. Per germline, CDR1 SQVTM and CDR2 ANQGSEA.

This clonotype was counted at least ten times. This rearrangement joins TRBV11-2 to TRBJ2-4; TRBD1 matches 10 bases. Germline trimming cut 2 bases from V and 8 bases from J; bases unmatched to any gene: 15. Germline V CDR1 and CDR2: SGHAT, FQNNGV. The CDR3 covers 18 residues. CDR3 protein: CASSLNFGGTGVLHIQYF. Here the CDR3 DNA reads TGTGCCAGCAGCTTAAACTTCGGCGGGACAGGGGTGCTACACATTCAGTACTTC.

This clonotype was seen more than once but under ten times. The J gene is TRBJ1-3, the V gene TRBV20-1, with TRBD1 as a possible D gene (5 bases). The CDR3 is 13 residues long. V was trimmed by 6 bases and J by 9 bases, leaving 18 bases between them. Germline V gene lookup returns CDR1 DFQATT and CDR2 SNEGSKA (reference sequence). The CDR3 DNA is TGCAGTGCCCACGGGACCGCGGGGGGCACCATATATTTT. Its translation is CSAHGTAGGTIYF.

This clonotype occurred many times. This chain connects TRBV5-1 to TRBJ2-7, with D uncertain. The CDR3 covers 13 residues. Trimming took 4 bases from V and 3 from J, leaving 11 bases between them. Germline CDR1 and CDR2: SGHRS and YFSETQ. Written as DNA, the CDR3 is TGCGCCAGCAGCCGCGGCTACCTCTACGAGCAGTACTTC. Its translation is CASSRGYLYEQYF.